This TCR beta chain was sequenced during a study of OX40 agonist ivuxolimab in advanced cancers. For the study at large: The patients' treatment was ivuxolimab, an agonistic anti-OX40 (CD134) antibody.

The method was immunoSEQ multiplex PCR; TCRdb's version includes in-frame clones alone and lacks a portion of them. The sample has tens of thousands of clones, 65% to 85% seen once. Overall study findings and caveats: The CD4+ and CD8+ T cells in the blood had expanded clonally by week 6 at 0.1 to 3.0 mg/kg. Relative to CD4+ cells, CD8+ T cells on average had more expanded clones.

About this clone: Its cognate antigen is unknown.

The investigators sampled blood at baseline, at cycle 4 day 1, and at cycle 7 day 1. From germline, CDR1 is SNHLY and CDR2 FYNNEI. The CDR3 sequence is 14 residues long. The V end lost 9 bases, the J end lost 0 bases, and 12 bases lay between the germline ends. The source was CD4+ or CD8+ T cells sorted from blood, collected in a trial of the OX40 agonist ivuxolimab. The TCR comes from an adult with an advanced solid tumor such as melanoma, head and neck, liver or kidney cancer. The V gene is TRBV2, the J gene TRBJ1-3; the D gene is possibly TRBD1 (6 bases). DNA of the CDR3: TGTGCCAGAACCACAGGGTTCTCTGGAAACACCATATATTTT. Translating it yields CARTTGFSGNTIYF.